This TCR beta chain was observed in a study of cytomegalovirus exposure and HLA in healthy donors. Study-wide background: An analysis done earlier identified fewer than 140 million unique TCR beta sequences from about 180 million T cells.

This CDR3 contains 15 residues. Germline V gene sequence: CDR1 SGDLS, CDR2 YYNGEE. J lost 4 bases, V lost 3 bases, and 8 bases had no gene match. Vbeta (60) and Jbeta (13) primers were used in the PCR. Sequenced by immunoSEQ multiplex PCR; TCRdb stores in-frame clones only, minus some. Reported are roughly 100,000 clones; the ten largest clones contain about 3%. Sequencing was performed on PBMCs. The chain carries TRBV9 and TRBJ1-2, with TRBD1 matching 8 bases. The TCR originated in a man in his forties in good health and CMV-seronegative. The CDR3 loop reads CASSARQGTPYGYTF. The CDR3 bases are TGTGCCAGCAGCGCACGACAGGGGACACCCTATGGCTACACCTTC.